This TCR beta chain was identified during a study of CD8+ T cells in alopecia areata. Study background: C3H/HeJ graft donors with spontaneous alopecia, aged roughly 6-12 months, supplied skin that was transplanted onto female C3H/HeJ mice aged 7-10 weeks. Overall study results and limits: Patients shared TCRs less clearly than mice did, possibly owing to HLA. Relative to normal scalp, lesional scalp, especially alopecia totalis/universalis, showed higher clonality.

As to this clone: Antigen: not known. Mouse gene names and germline throughout. Read sequence stops 4 residues before the CDR3 end, and the germline J gene provides the missing end.

Extraction of RNA preceded its reverse transcription into cDNA, which served as the sequencing template. This table comes from immunoSEQ multiplex PCR, and its TCRdb copy is limited to in-frame clones, with some not included. The data show around 100,000 clones, with none appearing a single time. The CDR3 contains 14 residues. From germline, CDR1 is FNHDT and CDR2 SITEND (reference sequence). J was trimmed by 1 base and V by 6 bases; bases with no gene match: 3. Sequencing was carried out using lesional skin. This sequence joins TRBV19 and TRBJ2-1; 8 bases match TRBD1. The TCR sequence derives from a C3H/HeJ mouse with alopecia areata. As its MHC haplotype, the strain has H2-k. The CDR3 sequence is CASTSGGNYAEQFF. Partial CDR3 DNA: TGTGCCAGCACCTCAGGGGGCAACTATGCT.